These 4 T cell receptor beta chains came from one sample sequenced in a study of response to subunit inactivated influenza vaccine. TCRdb passed the RT-PCR reads through MiXCR, listing each CDR3 protein once. The repertoire includes 600,000 to 850,000 distinct CDR3 sequences, about 14% of them detected once, and roughly 7.6% sits in the top ten. The sequencing used PBMCs from blood, collected 14 days before vaccination. Source of these receptors: a man between 50 and 59 years old who received an inactivated influenza vaccine.

In its sample, this clonotype was seen a few times. The chain combines TRBV7-9 with TRBJ2-7, with 9 bases aligning to TRBD1. The CDR3 is made up of 16 amino acids. After removal of 3 bases from V and 5 bases from J, the junction contained 11 bases not matched to a gene. CDR1 is SEHNR and CDR2 is FQNEAQ in the germline V gene (reference sequence). CDR3 region: CASSFSPGQGSNEQYF. The DNA of the CDR3 is TGTGCCAGCAGCTTCTCCCCGGGACAGGGATCCAACGAGCAGTACTTC. Using reference TRBV7-9 and TRBJ2-7 for the parts outside the CDR3, the full variable domain is DTGVSQNPRHKITKRGQNVTFRCDPISEHNRLYWYRQTLGQGPEFLTYFQNEAQLEKSRLLSDRFSAERPKGSFSTLEIQRTEQGDSAMYLCASSFSPGQGSNEQYFGPGTRLTVT.

This clonotype was observed a few times. J is TRBJ2-1 and V is TRBV6-2 or TRBV6-3; a possible D gene is TRBD2 (6 bases). The germline gives CDR1 MNHEY, CDR2 SVGEGT. The CDR3 has 15 amino acids. The V gene lost 2 bases and the J gene lost 6 bases, with 14 bases spanning the gap. The CDR3 sequence: CASSYRLAEGNEQFF. For the CDR3, the DNA is TGTGCCAGCAGTTACAGGTTAGCGGAGGGCAATGAGCAGTTCTTC.

The chain has TRBV2 and TRBJ1-2; D gene unclear. The CDR3 sequence is 12 residues long. Germline V CDR1 and CDR2: SNHLY, FYNNEI. V lost 8 bases, J lost 2 bases, and 9 bases lay in between. The CDR3 bases are TGTGCCAGCTCGTACAAGAACTATGGCTACACCTTC. It codes for CASSYKNYGYTF. The full variable domain, completed using reference TRBV2 and TRBJ1-2, is EPEVTQTPSHQVTQMGQEVILRCVPISNHLYFYWYRQILGQKVEFLVSFYNNEISEKSEIFDDQFSVERPDGSNFTLKIRSTKLEDSAMYFCASSYKNYGYTFGSGTRLTVV.

This clonotype was found a few times. The gene calls are TRBV29-1 and TRBJ2-7, with 11 bases aligning to TRBD1. Germline V lookup: CDR1 SQVTM, CDR2 ANQGSEA. The V and J ends lost 6 bases and 1 base, in that order; junction bases with no gene match: 2. This CDR3 has 13 amino acids. The CDR3 nucleotides read TGCAGCGTGGGACAGGGGGGTTCCTACGAGCAGTACTTC. This translates into CSVGQGGSYEQYF.